This TCR beta chain stems from a study of cytomegalovirus exposure and HLA in healthy donors. Points from the study as a whole: A later analysis, which compared TCR beta chains of equal frequency, found the HLA-associated ones more clonally expanded. Evidence from a later analysis indicated that most CMV-associated TCR beta chains looked HLA-restricted. Presence/absence analyses took donor sequencing depth as roughly uniform.

The CDR3 spans 15 residues. Germline V gives CDR1 KGHSH, CDR2 LQKENI. Trimming at V came to 1 base and at J to 7 bases, leaving 5 bases not matched to a gene. 60 Vbeta and 13 Jbeta primers were used in PCR. This table comes from immunoSEQ multiplex PCR, and its TCRdb copy is limited to in-frame clones, with some not included. Of around 240,000 clones in the sample, about 80% were seen once. As to this clone: Its antigen remains unidentified.

The chain employs TRBV18 and TRBJ1-5; 9 nucleotides agree with TRBD1. This TCR came from a woman aged 40 to 50 in good health and CMV-seropositive. Sequenced input: PBMCs. The CDR3 loop reads CASSPQGQGGQPQHF. The CDR3 DNA reads TGTGCCAGCTCACCACAGGGACAGGGTGGGCAGCCCCAGCATTTT.